This TCR beta chain originates from a study of Ad26.COV2.S vaccination and SARS-CoV-2 variants. V shed 3 bases, J shed 0 bases, and the junction held 2 bases outside the gene matches. The CDR3 spans 18 residues. In germline, CDR1 is SGHDT, CDR2 YYEEEE. Treatment given: some 20 received Ad26.COV2.S at low or high dose, single or two shots; 5 received placebo; per-sample allocation not given. Day 63 after the first injection of vaccine or placebo was the sampling time. TCRdb keeps only in-frame clones here, not all; method: immunoSEQ multiplex PCR. The sample shows approximately 480,000 clones, approximately 90% of them seen only once.

The rearrangement links TRBV5-6 to TRBJ2-2, with TRBD2 identical over 16 bases. The receptor's source is a person between 18 and 65 years old who received the Ad26.COV2.S COVID-19 vaccine or a placebo. The sequencing used peripheral blood, collected in a trial of Ad26.COV2.S vaccine versus placebo. CDR3: CASSWGLAGGPNTGELFF. The CDR3 DNA reads as TGTGCCAGCAGCTGGGGACTAGCGGGAGGGCCGAACACCGGGGAGCTGTTTTTT.